This T cell receptor (beta chain) stems from a study of beta chain features in type 1 diabetes. Study context: No patient-donor differences in age, gender, total cells or subset yield.

Cells sorted by CD45RO/CCR7/CD25/CD127/CD95/CD27 comprised CD4+ naive, central memory, regulatory and stem cell-like memory cells. Worth noting for this clone: Its matching antigen is unknown.

CDR1 and CDR2 (germline): MNHEY, SMNVEV (reference sequence). The length of the CDR3 is 15 residues. The J segment lost 4 bases and the V segment lost 2 bases, leaving 6 bases of the junction unmatched. Study-wide results and caveats: More deletions and fewer insertions at VDJ junctions were seen in type 1 diabetes patients. TCRB CDR3 length was moderately but significantly reduced in all four CD4+ subsets of Type 1 diabetes patients. Amplification by PCR could prefer shorter templates, with the same effect in patients and controls.

The sequenced template was cDNA made from the entire isolated RNA. Produced via immunoSEQ multiplex PCR; TCRdb's table is partial and in-frame only. The data contain approximately 280,000 clones, about 15% of them seen just once; the ten biggest clones take up more than 0.015%. Specimen: naive CD4+ T cells from blood. The chain links TRBV27 to TRBJ2-7; 9 positions match TRBD2. This clonotype was obtained from a man between 18 and 35 years old with type 1 diabetes. In nucleotides, the CDR3 is TGTGCCAGCAGTTTAGGGCGGGAGGGCCGATACGAGCAGTACTTC. Translating it yields CASSLGREGRYEQYF.